The T cell receptor (beta chain) described here comes from a study of T cell responses to AZD1222 COVID-19 vaccine listed by TCRdb under 2021. Context from the whole study: TCR sequencing was performed for about 240 trial participants, of whom around 200 were given two doses of AZD1222 and approximately 25 were given two doses of MenACWY control vaccine. Trial participants were enrolled into age subgroups of 18-55, 56-69 and 70-plus years, which contained 148, 28 and 57 TCR-sequenced participants, respectively. Study-level results and caveats: Only five to seven AZD1222 recipients were SARS-CoV-2 seropositive at baseline, limiting conclusions about previously exposed vaccinees. Epitopes outside the regions mutated in the B.1.351 and B.1.1.7 variants were reportedly recognized by nearly half of the unique spike-specific TCRs. The 56-69-year group was small, and its depth increase did not reach significance, likely because of low power. Because no day 14 peak-response samples were available, repertoires were characterized only after the peak T cell response. After two AZD1222 doses, both the breadth and the depth of spike-specific TCRs were significantly higher than at day 0 and than in MenACWY recipients. Vaccine-associated CD4 TCRs spanned the whole spike protein, with dominant responses in regions 160-218 and 743-854. Most participants were white British and females outnumbered males, and the authors suggested that clonal diversity may have been underestimated.

This sample's time point label indicates: baseline before first vaccination. Reading the label with the study, this specimen's treatment or condition is: meningococcal conjugate vaccine given as trial control. Vaccinee samples were obtained from the UK trials COV001 and COV002, which included a single-blind randomized controlled phase 2/3 trial of AZD1222 (ChAdOx1 nCoV-19) in healthy adults. For TCRbeta chain sequencing, PBMC samples from trial participants were taken at day 0 and at day 28 after the second dose. Based on the germline V gene, the CDR1 and CDR2 sequences are KGHDR and SFDVKD. The CDR3 starts with the cysteine, ends with the phenylalanine, and has 15 residues. Just the 45-base CDR3 DNA is kept, in frame starting at base 1. V sheds 2 bases and J sheds 4 bases, leaving 13 bases between their ends. Note on this clone: No cognate antigen has been identified for it. Base qualities are missing; no much larger clone stands one base away.

The CDR3 regions of human TCRbeta chains were analyzed by immunosequencing. On the study's bioinformatics: Repertoire TCRs were checked for matches against a reference library of SARS-CoV-2-specific TCRs that had been generated using the MIRA antigen-specificity platform. Breadth was defined as the fraction of unique TCRs that were SARS-CoV-2-associated. Depth was defined as the fraction of total T cells that were SARS-CoV-2-associated. Each spike-specific TCR was assigned to its reactive spike region and to a CD4 or CD8 class using the MIRA data. Log10-transformed breadth and depth values were compared by one-way ANOVA with Sidak's multiple comparisons tests. TCRdb holds this immuneACCESS table with in-frame rearrangements only. Some clones are missing; in checked studies, unresolved V genes explain under half, and the rest has no known cause. V and J calls and clone size come straight from that table; D and trimming were deduced from the DNA. Here the sample has about 90,000 clones; 91% occur a single time. The ten largest clones add up to approximately 5.2% of the sample.

The rearrangement joined TRBV24-1 to TRBJ1-2; no confident D gene assignment can be made. This TCR came from an adult in good health. This sample comprised peripheral blood, obtained on day 0 of MenACWY control vaccination. The sequenced DNA: TGTGCCACCAGTGATTGGGGTTCGTCGGGCTATGGCTACACCTTC. It specifies CATSDWGSSGYGYTF.